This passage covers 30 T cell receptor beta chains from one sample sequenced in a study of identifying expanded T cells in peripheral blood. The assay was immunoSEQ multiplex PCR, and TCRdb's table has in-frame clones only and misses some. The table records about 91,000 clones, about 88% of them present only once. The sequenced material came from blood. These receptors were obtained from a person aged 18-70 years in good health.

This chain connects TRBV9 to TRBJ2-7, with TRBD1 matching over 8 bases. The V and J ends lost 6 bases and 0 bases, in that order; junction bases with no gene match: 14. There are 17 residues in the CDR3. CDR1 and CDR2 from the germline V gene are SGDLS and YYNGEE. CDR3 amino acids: CASTPGTGRNSSYEQYF. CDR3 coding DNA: TGTGCCAGCACCCCCGGGACAGGCCGAAATAGCTCCTACGAGCAGTACTTC.

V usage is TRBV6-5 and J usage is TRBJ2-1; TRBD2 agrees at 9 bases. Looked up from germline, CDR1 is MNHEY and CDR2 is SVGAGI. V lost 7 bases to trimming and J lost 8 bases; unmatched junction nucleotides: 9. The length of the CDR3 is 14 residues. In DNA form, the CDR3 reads TGTGCCAGCAATACAAGGACTAGCGCGGATGAGCAGTTCTTC. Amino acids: CASNTRTSADEQFF.

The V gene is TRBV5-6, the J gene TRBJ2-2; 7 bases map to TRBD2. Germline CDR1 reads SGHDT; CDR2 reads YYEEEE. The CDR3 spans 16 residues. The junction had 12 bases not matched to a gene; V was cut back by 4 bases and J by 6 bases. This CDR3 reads CASSRLAGRRAGELFF. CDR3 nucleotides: TGTGCCAGCAGCCGTCTGGCCGGGAGGAGGGCCGGGGAGCTGTTTTTT.

CDR3 sequence: CASSLSTGYGELFF. The DNA for the CDR3 is TGTGCCAGCAGTTTATCGACGGGATACGGGGAGCTGTTTTTT. The chain couples TRBV27 to TRBJ2-2; tentatively, D is TRBD2 (5 bases). Germline CDR1 and CDR2: MNHEY and SMNVEV (reference sequence). CDR3 size: 14 residues. Trimming shortened V by 0 bases and J by 7 bases, and 9 bases separated the two germline ends.

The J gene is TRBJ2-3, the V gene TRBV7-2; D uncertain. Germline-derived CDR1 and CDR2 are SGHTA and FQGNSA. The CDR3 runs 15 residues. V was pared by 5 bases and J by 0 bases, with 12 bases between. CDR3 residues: CASSLERTSTDTQYF. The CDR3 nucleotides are TGTGCCAGCAGCCTAGAGCGAACTAGCACAGATACGCAGTATTTT. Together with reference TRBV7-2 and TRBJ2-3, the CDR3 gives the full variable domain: GAGVSQSPSNKVTEKGKDVELRCDPISGHTALYWYRQSLGQGLEFLIYFQGNSAPDKSGLPSDRFSAERTGGSVSTLTIQRTQQEDSAVYLCASSLERTSTDTQYFGPGTRLTVL.

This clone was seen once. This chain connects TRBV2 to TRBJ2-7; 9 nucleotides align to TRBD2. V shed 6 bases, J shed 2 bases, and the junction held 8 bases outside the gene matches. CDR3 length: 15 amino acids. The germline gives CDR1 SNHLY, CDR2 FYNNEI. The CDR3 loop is CASRERLAETYEQYF. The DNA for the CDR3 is TGTGCCAGCAGAGAAAGACTAGCGGAGACCTACGAGCAGTACTTC.

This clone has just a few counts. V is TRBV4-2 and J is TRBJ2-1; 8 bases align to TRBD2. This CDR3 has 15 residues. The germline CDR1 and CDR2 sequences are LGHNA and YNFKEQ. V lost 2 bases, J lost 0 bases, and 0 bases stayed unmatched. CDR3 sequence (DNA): TGTGCCAGCAGCCAACTAGCGGGCTCCTACAATGAGCAGTTCTTC. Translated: CASSQLAGSYNEQFF.

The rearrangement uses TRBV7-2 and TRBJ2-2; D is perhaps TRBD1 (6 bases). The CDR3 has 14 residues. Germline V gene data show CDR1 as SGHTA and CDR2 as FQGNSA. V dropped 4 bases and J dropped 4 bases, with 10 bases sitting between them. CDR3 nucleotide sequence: TGTGCCAGCAGCTGGACAGTCGGCACCGGGGAGCTGTTTTTT. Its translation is CASSWTVGTGELFF.

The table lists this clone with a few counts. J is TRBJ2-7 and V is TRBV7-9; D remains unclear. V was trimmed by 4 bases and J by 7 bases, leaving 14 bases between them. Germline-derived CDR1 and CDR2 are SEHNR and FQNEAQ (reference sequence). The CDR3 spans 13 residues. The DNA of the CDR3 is TGTGCCAGCAGCTCTCCGCTGGGTAGGGAGCAGTACTTC. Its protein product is CASSSPLGREQYF.

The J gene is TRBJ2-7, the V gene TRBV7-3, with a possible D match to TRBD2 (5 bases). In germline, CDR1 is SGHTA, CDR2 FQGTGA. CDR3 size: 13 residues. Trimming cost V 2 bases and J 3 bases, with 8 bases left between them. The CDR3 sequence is CASSLSGNYEQYF. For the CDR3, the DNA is TGTGCCAGCAGCTTATCCGGGAACTACGAGCAGTACTTC.

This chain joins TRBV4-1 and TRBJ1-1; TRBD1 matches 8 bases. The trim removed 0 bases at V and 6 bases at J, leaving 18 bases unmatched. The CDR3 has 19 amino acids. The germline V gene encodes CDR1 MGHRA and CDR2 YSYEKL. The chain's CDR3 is CASSQERWQGAPGAPEAFF. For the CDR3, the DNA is TGCGCCAGCAGCCAAGAAAGGTGGCAGGGGGCGCCTGGGGCCCCTGAAGCTTTCTTT.

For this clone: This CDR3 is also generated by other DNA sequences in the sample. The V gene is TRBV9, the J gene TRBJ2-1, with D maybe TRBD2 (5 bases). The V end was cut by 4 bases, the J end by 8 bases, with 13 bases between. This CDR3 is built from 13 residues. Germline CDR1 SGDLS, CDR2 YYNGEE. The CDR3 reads CASSPGLGDEQFF. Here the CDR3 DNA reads TGTGCCAGCAGCCCAGGACTTGGGGATGAGCAGTTCTTC.

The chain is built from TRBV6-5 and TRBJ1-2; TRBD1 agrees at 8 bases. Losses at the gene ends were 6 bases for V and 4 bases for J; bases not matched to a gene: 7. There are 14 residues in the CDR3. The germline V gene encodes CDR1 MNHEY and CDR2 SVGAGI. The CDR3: CASRNPGGGYGYTF. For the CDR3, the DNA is TGTGCCAGCAGAAACCCAGGGGGCGGCTATGGCTACACCTTC.

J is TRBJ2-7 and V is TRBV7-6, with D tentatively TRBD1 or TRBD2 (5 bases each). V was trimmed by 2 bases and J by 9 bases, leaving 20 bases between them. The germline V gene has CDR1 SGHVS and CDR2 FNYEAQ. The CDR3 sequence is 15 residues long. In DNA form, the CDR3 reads TGTGCCAGCAGCTTATACGGGACCGAGGGCGTCGGGCAGTACTTC. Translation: CASSLYGTEGVGQYF.

The DNA for the CDR3 is TGTGCCAGCAGCTTAGATTCTCGCGATGAGCAGTTCTTC. Protein product: CASSLDSRDEQFF. The rearrangement joins TRBV11-2 to TRBJ2-1; no reliable D call. Trimming cost V 0 bases and J 8 bases, with 8 bases left between them. Germline V CDR1 and CDR2: SGHAT, FQNNGV. The CDR3 has 13 amino acids.

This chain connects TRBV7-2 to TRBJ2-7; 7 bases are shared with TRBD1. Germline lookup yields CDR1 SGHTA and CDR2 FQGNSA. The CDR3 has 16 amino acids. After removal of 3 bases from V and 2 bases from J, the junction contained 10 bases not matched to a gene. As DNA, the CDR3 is TGTGCCAGCAGCTTCCGGCAGGGGGTGTTAACCTACGAGCAGTACTTC. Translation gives CASSFRQGVLTYEQYF.

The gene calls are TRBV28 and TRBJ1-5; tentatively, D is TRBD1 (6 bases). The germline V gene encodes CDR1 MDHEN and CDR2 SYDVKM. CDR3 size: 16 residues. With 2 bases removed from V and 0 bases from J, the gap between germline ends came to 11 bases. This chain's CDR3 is CASSLRTANSNQPQHF. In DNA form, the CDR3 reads TGTGCCAGCAGTTTACGGACAGCTAATAGCAATCAGCCCCAGCATTTT.

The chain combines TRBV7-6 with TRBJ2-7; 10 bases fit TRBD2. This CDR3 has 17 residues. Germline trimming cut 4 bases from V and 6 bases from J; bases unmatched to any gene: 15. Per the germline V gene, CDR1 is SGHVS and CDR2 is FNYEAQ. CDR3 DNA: TGTGCCAGCAGCTCGTACTCCTCGAAAAGCGGGAGGGCCGAGCAGTACTTC. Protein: CASSSYSSKSGRAEQYF.

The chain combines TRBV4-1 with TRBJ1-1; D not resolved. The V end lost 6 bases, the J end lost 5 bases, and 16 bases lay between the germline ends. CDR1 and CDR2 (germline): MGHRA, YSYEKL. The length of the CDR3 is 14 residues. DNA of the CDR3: TGCGCCAGCAGACAACTCACGGAGAGTACTGAAGCTTTCTTT. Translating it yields CASRQLTESTEAFF.

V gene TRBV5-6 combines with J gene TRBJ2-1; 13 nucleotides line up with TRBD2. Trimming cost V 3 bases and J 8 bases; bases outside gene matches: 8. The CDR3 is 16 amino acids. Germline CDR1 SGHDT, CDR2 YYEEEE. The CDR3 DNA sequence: TGTGCCAGCAGCTCCCTACTAGCGGGAGGGCGAGATGAGCAGTTCTTC. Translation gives CASSSLLAGGRDEQFF.

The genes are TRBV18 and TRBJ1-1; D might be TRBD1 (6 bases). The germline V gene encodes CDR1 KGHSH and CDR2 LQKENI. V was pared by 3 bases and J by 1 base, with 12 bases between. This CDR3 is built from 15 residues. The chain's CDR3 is CASSPGQLGNTEAFF. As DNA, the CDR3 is TGTGCCAGCTCACCCGGACAGTTGGGGAACACTGAAGCTTTCTTT.

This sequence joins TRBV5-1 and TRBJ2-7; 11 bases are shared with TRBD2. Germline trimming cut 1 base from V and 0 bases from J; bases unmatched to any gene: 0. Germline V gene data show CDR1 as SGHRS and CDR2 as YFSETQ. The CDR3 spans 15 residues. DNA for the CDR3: TGCGCCAGCAGCTTGACTAGCGGGAGCTCCTACGAGCAGTACTTC. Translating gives CASSLTSGSSYEQYF.

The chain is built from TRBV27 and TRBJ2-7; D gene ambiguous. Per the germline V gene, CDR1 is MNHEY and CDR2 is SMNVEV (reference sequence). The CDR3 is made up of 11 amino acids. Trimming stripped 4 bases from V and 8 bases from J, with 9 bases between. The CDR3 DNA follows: TGTGCCAGCAGTTACCGGCTGCAGCAGTACTTC. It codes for CASSYRLQQYF.

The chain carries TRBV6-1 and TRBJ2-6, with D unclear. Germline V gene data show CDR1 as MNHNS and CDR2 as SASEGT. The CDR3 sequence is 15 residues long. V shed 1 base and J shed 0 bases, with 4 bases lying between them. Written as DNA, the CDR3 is TGTGCCAGCAGTGAAGAGCCCTCTGGGGCCAACGTCCTGACTTTC. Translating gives CASSEEPSGANVLTF.

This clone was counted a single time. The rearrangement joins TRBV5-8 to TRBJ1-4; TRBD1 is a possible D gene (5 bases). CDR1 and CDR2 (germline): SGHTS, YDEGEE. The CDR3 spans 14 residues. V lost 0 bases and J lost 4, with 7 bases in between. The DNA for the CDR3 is TGTGCCAGCAGCTTGGGACAGTATAATGAAAAACTGTTTTTT. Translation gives CASSLGQYNEKLFF.

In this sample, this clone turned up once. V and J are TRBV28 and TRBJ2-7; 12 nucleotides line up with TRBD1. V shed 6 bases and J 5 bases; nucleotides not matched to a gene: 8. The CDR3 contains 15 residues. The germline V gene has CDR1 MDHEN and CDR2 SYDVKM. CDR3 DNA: TGTGCCAGCAGACCCTCCGGGACAGGGGGCAACGAGCAGTACTTC. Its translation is CASRPSGTGGNEQYF.

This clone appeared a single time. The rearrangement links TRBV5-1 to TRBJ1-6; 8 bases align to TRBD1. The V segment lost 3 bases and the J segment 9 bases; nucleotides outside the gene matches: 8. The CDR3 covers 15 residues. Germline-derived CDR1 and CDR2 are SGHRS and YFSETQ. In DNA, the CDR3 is TGCGCCAGCAGCTCACAGGGGGTGTCGAGTTCACCCCTCCACTTT. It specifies CASSSQGVSSSPLHF.

DNA for the CDR3: TGTGCCAGCAGCTTGGGCGGCCGGCGCGATCAGCCCCAGCATTTT. Translation gives CASSLGGRRDQPQHF. V and J are TRBV7-2 and TRBJ1-5, with D unclear. The V and J ends lost 3 bases and 5 bases respectively, with 14 bases between them. The CDR3 runs 15 residues. Per the germline V gene, CDR1 is SGHTA and CDR2 is FQGNSA.

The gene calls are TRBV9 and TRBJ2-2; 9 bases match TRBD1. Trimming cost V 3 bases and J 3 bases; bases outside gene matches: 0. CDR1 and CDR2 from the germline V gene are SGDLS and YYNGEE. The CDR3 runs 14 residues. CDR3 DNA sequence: TGTGCCAGCAGCGGGACAGGGGACACCGGGGAGCTGTTTTTT. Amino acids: CASSGTGDTGELFF.

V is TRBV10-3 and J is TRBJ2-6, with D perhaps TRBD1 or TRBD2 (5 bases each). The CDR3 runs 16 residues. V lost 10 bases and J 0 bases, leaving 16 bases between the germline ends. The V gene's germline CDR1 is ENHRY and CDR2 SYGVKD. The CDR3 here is CATMGRKSSGANVLTF. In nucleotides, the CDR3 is TGTGCCACCATGGGACGGAAATCCTCTGGGGCCAACGTCCTGACTTTC.